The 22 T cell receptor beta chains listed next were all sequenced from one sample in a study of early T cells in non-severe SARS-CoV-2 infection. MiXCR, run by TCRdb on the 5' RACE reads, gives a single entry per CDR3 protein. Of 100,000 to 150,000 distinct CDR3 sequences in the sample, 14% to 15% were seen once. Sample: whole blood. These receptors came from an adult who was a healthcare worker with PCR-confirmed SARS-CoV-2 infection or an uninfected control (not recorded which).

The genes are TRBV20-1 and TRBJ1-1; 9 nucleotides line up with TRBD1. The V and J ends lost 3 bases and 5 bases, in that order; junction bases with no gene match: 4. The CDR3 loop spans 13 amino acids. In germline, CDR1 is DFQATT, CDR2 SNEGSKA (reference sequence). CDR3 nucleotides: TGCAGTGCTAGCCGGGACAGGGAGACTGAAGCTTTCTTT. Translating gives CSASRDRETEAFF.

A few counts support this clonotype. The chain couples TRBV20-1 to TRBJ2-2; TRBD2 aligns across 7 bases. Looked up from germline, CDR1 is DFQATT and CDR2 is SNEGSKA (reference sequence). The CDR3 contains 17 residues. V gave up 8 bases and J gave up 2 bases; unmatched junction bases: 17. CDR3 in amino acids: CSPTSVAVWFNTGELFF. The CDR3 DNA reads TGCAGTCCCACTAGCGTAGCTGTATGGTTTAACACCGGGGAGCTGTTTTTT.

The CDR3 sequence: CASSQDLTGGYETQYF. CDR3 nucleotides: TGTGCCAGCAGCCAAGATCTGACCGGGGGGTATGAGACCCAGTACTTC. V and J are TRBV14 and TRBJ2-5; 7 bases fit TRBD2. This CDR3 is built from 16 residues. Unmatched junction bases numbered 9, after V lost 0 bases and J lost 5 bases. Germline-derived CDR1 and CDR2 are SGHDN and FVKESK.

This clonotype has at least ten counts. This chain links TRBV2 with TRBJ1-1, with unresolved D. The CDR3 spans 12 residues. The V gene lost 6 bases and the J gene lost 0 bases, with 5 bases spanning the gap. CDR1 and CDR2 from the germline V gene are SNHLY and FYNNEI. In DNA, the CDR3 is TGTGCCAGCAGCGTCATGAACACTGAAGCTTTCTTT. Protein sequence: CASSVMNTEAFF.

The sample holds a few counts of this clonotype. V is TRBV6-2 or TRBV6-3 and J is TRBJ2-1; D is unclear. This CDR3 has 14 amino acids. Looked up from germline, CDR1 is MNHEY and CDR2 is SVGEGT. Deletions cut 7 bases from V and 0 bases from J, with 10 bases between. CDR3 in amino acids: CASNRSPSYNEQFF. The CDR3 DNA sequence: TGTGCCAGCAATCGCTCCCCCTCCTACAATGAGCAGTTCTTC.

The CDR3 region is CSAELLAGGRADTQYF. DNA of the CDR3: TGCAGTGCTGAGCTACTAGCGGGGGGGCGGGCAGATACGCAGTATTTT. The J gene is TRBJ2-3, the V gene TRBV20-1, with 13 bases lining up with TRBD2. V trimming: 5 bases; J trimming: 4 bases; junction bases outside the gene matches: 9. This CDR3 region has 16 residues. CDR1 DFQATT and CDR2 SNEGSKA come from the germline V gene (reference sequence).

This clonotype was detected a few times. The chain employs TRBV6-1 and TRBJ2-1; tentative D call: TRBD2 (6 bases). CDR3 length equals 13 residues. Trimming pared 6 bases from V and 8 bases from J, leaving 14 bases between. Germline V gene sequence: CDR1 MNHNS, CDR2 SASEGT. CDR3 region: CASSGKGGHEQFF. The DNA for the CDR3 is TGTGCCAGCAGCGGGAAGGGAGGCCATGAGCAGTTCTTC.

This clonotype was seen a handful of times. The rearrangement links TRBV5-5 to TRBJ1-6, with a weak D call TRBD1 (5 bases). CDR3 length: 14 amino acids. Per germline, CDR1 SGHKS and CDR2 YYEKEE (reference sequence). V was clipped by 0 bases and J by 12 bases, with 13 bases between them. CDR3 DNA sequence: TGTGCCAGCAGCTTGGAAGGAATAGGGGTACCCCTCCACTTT. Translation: CASSLEGIGVPLHF.

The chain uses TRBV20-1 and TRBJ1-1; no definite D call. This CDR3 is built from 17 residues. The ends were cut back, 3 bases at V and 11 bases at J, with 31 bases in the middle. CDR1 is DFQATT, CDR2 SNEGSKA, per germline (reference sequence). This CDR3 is CSASDGPGRRPPPGAFF. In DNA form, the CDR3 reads TGCAGTGCTAGTGACGGGCCCGGCAGGAGGCCCCCCCCTGGGGCTTTCTTT.

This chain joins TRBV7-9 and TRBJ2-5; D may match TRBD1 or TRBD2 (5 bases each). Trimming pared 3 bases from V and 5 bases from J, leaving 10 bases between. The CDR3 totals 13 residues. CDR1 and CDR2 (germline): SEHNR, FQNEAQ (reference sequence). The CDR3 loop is CASSLRGMETQYF. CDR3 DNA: TGTGCCAGCAGCTTGAGGGGAATGGAGACCCAGTACTTC.

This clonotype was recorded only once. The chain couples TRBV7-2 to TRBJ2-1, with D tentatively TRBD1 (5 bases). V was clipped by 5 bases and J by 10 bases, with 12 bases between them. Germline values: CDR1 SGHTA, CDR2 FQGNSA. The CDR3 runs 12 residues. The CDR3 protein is CASSPWGEEQFF. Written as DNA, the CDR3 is TGTGCCAGCAGCCCGTGGGGCGAGGAGCAGTTCTTC.

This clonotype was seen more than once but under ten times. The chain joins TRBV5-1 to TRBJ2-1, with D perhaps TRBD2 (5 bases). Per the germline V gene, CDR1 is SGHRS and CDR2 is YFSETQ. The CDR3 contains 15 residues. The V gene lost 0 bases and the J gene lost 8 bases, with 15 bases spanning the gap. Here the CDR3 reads CASSLEVNPRDEQFF. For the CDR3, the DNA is TGCGCCAGCAGCTTGGAAGTAAACCCGAGGGATGAGCAGTTCTTC.

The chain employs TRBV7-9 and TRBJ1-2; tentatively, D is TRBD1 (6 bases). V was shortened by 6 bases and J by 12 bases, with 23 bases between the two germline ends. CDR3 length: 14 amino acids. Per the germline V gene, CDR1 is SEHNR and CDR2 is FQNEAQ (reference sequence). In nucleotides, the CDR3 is TGTGCCAGCAGTATGAGATCAGGGGACCGCGGCCACACCTTC. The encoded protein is CASSMRSGDRGHTF.

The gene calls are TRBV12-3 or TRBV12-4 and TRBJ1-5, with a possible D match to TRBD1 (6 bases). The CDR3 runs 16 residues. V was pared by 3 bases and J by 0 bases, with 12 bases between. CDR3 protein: CASSFGGPNSNQPQHF. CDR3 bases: TGTGCCAGCAGTTTTGGGGGGCCCAATAGCAATCAGCCCCAGCATTTT.

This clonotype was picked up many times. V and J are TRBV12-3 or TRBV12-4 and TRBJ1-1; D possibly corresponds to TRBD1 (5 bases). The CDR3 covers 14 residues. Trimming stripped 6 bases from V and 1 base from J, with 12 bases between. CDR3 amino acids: CASSFFTGNTEAFF. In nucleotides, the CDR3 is TGTGCCAGCAGCTTCTTCACAGGGAACACTGAAGCTTTCTTT.

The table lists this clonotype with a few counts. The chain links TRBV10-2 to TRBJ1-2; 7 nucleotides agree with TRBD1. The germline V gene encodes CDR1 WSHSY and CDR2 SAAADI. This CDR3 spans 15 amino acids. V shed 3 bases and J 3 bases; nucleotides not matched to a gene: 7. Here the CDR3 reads CASSERRGQHYGYTF. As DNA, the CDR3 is TGCGCCAGCAGTGAAAGGCGGGGACAGCACTATGGCTACACCTTC.

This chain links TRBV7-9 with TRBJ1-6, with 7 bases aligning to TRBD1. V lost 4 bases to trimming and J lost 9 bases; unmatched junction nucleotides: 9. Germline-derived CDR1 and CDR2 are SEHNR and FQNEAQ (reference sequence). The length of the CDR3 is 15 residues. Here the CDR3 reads CASSSTDREGSPLHF. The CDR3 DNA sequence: TGTGCCAGCAGCTCCACCGACAGGGAGGGTTCACCCCTCCACTTT.

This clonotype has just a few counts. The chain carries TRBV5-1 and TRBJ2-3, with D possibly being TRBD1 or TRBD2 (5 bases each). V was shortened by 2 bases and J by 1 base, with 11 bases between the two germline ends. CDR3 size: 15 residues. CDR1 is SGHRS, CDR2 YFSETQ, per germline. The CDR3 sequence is CASSFVGDRTDTQYF. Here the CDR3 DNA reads TGCGCCAGCAGCTTCGTCGGGGACCGCACAGATACGCAGTATTTT.

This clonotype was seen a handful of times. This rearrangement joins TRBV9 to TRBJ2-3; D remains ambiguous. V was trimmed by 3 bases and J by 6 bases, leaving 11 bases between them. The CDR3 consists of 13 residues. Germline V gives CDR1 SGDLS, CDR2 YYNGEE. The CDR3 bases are TGTGCCAGCAGCGACGGACCCCACGATACGCAGTATTTT. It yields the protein CASSDGPHDTQYF.

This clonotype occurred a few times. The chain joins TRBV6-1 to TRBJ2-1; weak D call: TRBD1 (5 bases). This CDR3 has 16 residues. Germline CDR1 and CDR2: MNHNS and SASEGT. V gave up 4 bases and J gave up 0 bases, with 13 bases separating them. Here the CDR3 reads CASSGYRRSSYNEQFF. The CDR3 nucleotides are TGTGCCAGCAGTGGGTACAGGCGGAGCTCCTACAATGAGCAGTTCTTC.

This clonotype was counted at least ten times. CDR3 sequence: CSVKSRDKNTGELFF. The DNA for the CDR3 is TGCAGCGTGAAGTCACGGGACAAAAACACCGGGGAGCTGTTTTTT. The chain links TRBV29-1 to TRBJ2-2; possibly TRBD1 for D (6 bases). This CDR3 is built from 15 residues. Germline CDR1 reads SQVTM; CDR2 reads ANQGSEA. Trimming shortened V by 6 bases and J by 2 bases, and 16 bases separated the two germline ends.

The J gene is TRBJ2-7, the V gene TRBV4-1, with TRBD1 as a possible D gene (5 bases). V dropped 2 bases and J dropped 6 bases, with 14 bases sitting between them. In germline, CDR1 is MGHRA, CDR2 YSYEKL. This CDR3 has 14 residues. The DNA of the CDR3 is TGCGCCAGCAGCCAATTGGGCAGGGTGAGCGAGCAGTACTTC. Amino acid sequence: CASSQLGRVSEQYF.